These T cell receptor beta chains were read from a single sample in a study of blood T cell repertoires in COVID-19. Libraries were prepared by immunoSEQ multiplex PCR; TCRdb keeps only in-frame clonotypes and omits some of them. The data show about 140,000 clones, about 76% seen once. Input material: peripheral blood. These TCRs come from a man at least 80 years old with acute or convalescent COVID-19. CDR3s include the opening cysteine and the closing phenylalanine or tryptophan. Each record gives: V gene, CDR3 length, clone size, J gene, D gene, CDR3 protein, CDR3 DNA. A D gene is named only where the DNA matches it firmly. Expanded clones get a size class; other rows say once, few or many, or leave the size out.

TRBV19	13	.	TRBJ2-2	.	CATTGLGTGELFF	TGTGCCACCACAGGGCTGGGCACCGGGGAGCTGTTTTTT
TRBV7-2	16	.	TRBJ1-5	TRBD1	CASSSGTGTENQPQHF	TGTGCCAGCAGCTCCGGGACAGGGACGGAAAATCAGCCCCAGCATTTT
TRBV7-2	15	.	TRBJ2-1	TRBD1	CASSWGQGRSIEQFF	TGTGCCAGCAGCTGGGGACAGGGGAGGTCTATTGAGCAGTTCTTC
TRBV5-1	15	.	TRBJ1-5	.	CASSLAGRGNQPQHF	TGCGCCAGCAGCTTGGCGGGGAGGGGCAATCAGCCCCAGCATTTT
TRBV27	18	few	TRBJ2-1	.	CASGNMRGLPLLDNEQFF	TGTGCCAGCGGAAATATGCGGGGGCTCCCCCTCCTGGACAATGAGCAGTTCTTC
TRBV2	14	.	TRBJ2-2	.	CASRQLENTGELFF	TGTGCCAGCCGACAACTAGAGAACACCGGGGAGCTGTTTTTT
TRBV5-1	14	.	TRBJ1-2	TRBD1	CASGQGAGNYGYTF	TGCGCCAGCGGACAGGGGGCCGGTAACTATGGCTACACCTTC
TRBV25-1	14	.	TRBJ1-5	TRBD1	CASNGGTGYQPQHF	TGTGCCAGCAATGGGGGGACAGGATATCAGCCCCAGCATTTT
TRBV10-3	15	once	TRBJ1-1	TRBD1	CAISDTGAGGTEAFF	TGTGCCATCAGTGATACAGGGGCGGGGGGCACTGAAGCTTTCTTT
TRBV5-4	15	.	TRBJ1-6	.	CASNTGGQFSSPLHF	TGTGCCAGCAACACCGGCGGACAGTTCAGTTCACCCCTCCACTTT
TRBV4-3	16	.	TRBJ2-1	TRBD2	CASSPYGVAGKNEQFF	TGCGCCAGCAGCCCCTACGGGGTAGCGGGTAAAAATGAGCAGTTCTTC
TRBV7-8	15	few	TRBJ1-2	TRBD1	CASSLRDRDNYGYTF	TGTGCCAGCAGCTTAAGGGACAGGGATAACTATGGCTACACCTTC
TRBV29-1	12	.	TRBJ2-3	.	CSVDQGTDTQYF	TGCAGCGTTGATCAGGGGACAGATACGCAGTATTTT
TRBV5-5	15	.	TRBJ1-1	TRBD1	CASSFLGTANTEAFF	TGTGCCAGCAGCTTTCTCGGGACAGCGAACACTGAAGCTTTCTTT
TRBV6-5	14	.	TRBJ1-4	.	CASSTGINGEKLFF	TGTGCCAGCAGTACAGGTATAAATGGTGAAAAACTGTTTTTT
TRBV19	16	.	TRBJ2-6	.	CASRTAANSGANVLTF	TGTGCCAGTAGAACTGCCGCAAACTCTGGGGCCAACGTCCTGACTTTC